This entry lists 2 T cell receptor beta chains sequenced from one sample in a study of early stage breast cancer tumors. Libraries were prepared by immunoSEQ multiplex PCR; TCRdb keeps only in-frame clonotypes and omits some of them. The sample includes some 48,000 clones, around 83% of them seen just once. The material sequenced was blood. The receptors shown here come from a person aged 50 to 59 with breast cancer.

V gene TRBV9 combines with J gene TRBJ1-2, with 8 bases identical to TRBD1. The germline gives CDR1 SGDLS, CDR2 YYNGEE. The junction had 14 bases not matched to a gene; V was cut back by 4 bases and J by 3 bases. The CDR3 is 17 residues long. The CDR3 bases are TGTGCCAGCAGCCCCGCGACAGGGGCGCTTTCTTACTATGGCTACACCTTC. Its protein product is CASSPATGALSYYGYTF.

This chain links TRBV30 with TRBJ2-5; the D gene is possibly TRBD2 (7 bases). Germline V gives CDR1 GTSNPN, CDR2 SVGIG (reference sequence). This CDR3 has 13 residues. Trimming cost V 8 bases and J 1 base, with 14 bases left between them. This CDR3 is CAGGGGAQETQYF. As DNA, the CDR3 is TGTGCCGGGGGTGGGGGGGCCCAAGAGACCCAGTACTTC.